The next 25 T cell receptor beta chains were all read from a single sample in a study of blood T cell repertoires in COVID-19. TCRdb's table, derived via immunoSEQ multiplex PCR, lists solely in-frame clones and lacks some. The table has roughly 250,000 clones, 88% seen once; the top ten hold 3%. Input material: PBMCs or T cells enriched from blood (not recorded which). The receptors were gathered from a woman aged 50 to 60 who had recovered from COVID-19.

The chain joins TRBV28 to TRBJ2-1; 9 nucleotides agree with TRBD2. Germline lookup yields CDR1 MDHEN and CDR2 SYDVKM. V trimming: 2 bases; J trimming: 6 bases; junction bases outside the gene matches: 14. CDR3 length: 18 amino acids. The CDR3 bases are TGTGCCAGCAGTTTAGTGCATAGCGGGAGAGGGGCCTTCAATGAGCAGTTCTTC. This encodes CASSLVHSGRGAFNEQFF.

This clone appeared a single time. The rearrangement links TRBV19 to TRBJ2-1; maybe TRBD1 (5 bases). Germline V gene lookup returns CDR1 LNHDA and CDR2 SQIVND (reference sequence). The CDR3 extends over 16 amino acids. The V and J ends lost 5 bases and 0 bases respectively, with 14 bases between them. The CDR3 DNA is TGTGCCAGTAGTCCGGAAAGACAGAGCTCCTACAATGAGCAGTTCTTC. It is translated as CASSPERQSSYNEQFF.

V gene TRBV14 combines with J gene TRBJ1-2; TRBD1 agrees at 7 bases. Germline CDR1 is SGHDN and CDR2 is FVKESK. The CDR3 contains 15 residues. V shed 0 bases, J shed 4 bases, and the junction held 5 bases outside the gene matches. In DNA, the CDR3 is TGTGCCAGCAGCCAAGACACAGGGGTGATCTATGGCTACACCTTC. Its translation: CASSQDTGVIYGYTF. Drawing the rest from reference TRBV14 and TRBJ1-2, the complete variable domain is EAGVTQFPSHSVIEKGQTVTLRCDPISGHDNLYWYRRVMGKEIKFLLHFVKESKQDESGMPNNRFLAERTGGTYSTLKVQPAELEDSGVYFCASSQDTGVIYGYTFGSGTRLTVV.

The chain's CDR3 is CSASERKRPYNEQFF. As DNA, the CDR3 is TGCAGTGCTAGTGAGCGAAAGCGGCCCTACAATGAGCAGTTCTTC. This chain links TRBV20-1 with TRBJ2-1; D may be TRBD2 (5 bases). This CDR3 is 15 amino acids long. V was shortened by 3 bases and J by 2 bases, with 14 bases between the two germline ends. From germline, CDR1 is DFQATT and CDR2 SNEGSKA (reference sequence).

This chain uses TRBV6-5 with TRBJ1-5, with TRBD1 matching over 7 bases. After removal of 6 bases from V and 2 bases from J, the junction contained 7 bases not matched to a gene. Germline CDR1 and CDR2: MNHEY and SVGAGI. The CDR3 runs 15 residues. CDR3 coding DNA: TGTGCCAGCAGCCGAAATACAGGGGGCAATCAGCCCCAGCATTTT. Protein: CASSRNTGGNQPQHF.

The chain recombines TRBV10-1 with TRBJ1-6, with a possible D match to TRBD1 (6 bases). This CDR3 has 16 amino acids. Germline V gene lookup returns CDR1 WNHNN and CDR2 SYGVQD (reference sequence). The V and J ends lost 0 bases and 10 bases respectively, with 16 bases between them. The CDR3 DNA reads TGCGCCAGCAGTGAGTCGACGGTCAGGGGTGCCTCACCCCTCCACTTT. Encoded protein: CASSESTVRGASPLHF.

The chain recombines TRBV5-6 with TRBJ1-2; 9 bases match TRBD1. Looked up from germline, CDR1 is SGHDT and CDR2 is YYEEEE. Losses at the gene ends were 4 bases for V and 2 bases for J; bases not matched to a gene: 6. The CDR3 is made up of 15 amino acids. The CDR3 loop reads CASSRDRALNYGYTF. In DNA, the CDR3 is TGTGCCAGCAGCAGGGACAGGGCTCTCAACTATGGCTACACCTTC. Filled out from reference TRBV5-6 and TRBJ1-2, the complete variable domain reads DAGVTQSPTHLIKTRGQQVTLRCSPKSGHDTVSWYQQALGQGPQFIFQYYEEEERQRGNFPDRFSGHQFPNYSSELNVNALLLGDSALYLCASSRDRALNYGYTFGSGTRLTVV.

This chain connects TRBV19 to TRBJ2-3, with a possible D match to TRBD2 (6 bases). Trimming cost V 7 bases and J 3 bases, with 11 bases left between them. Germline-derived CDR1 and CDR2 are LNHDA and SQIVND (reference sequence). The CDR3 has 13 amino acids. The CDR3 region is CASKAGTTDTQYF. Written as DNA, the CDR3 is TGTGCCAGTAAAGCAGGGACTACAGATACGCAGTATTTT.

This chain connects TRBV6-5 to TRBJ2-7; TRBD2 aligns across 9 bases. This CDR3 contains 15 residues. V trimming: 0 bases; J trimming: 4 bases; junction bases outside the gene matches: 4. From germline, CDR1 is MNHEY and CDR2 SVGAGI. CDR3 nucleotides: TGTGCCAGCAGTTACTCTAGCGGGAGATCGTACGAGCAGTACTTC. Its protein is CASSYSSGRSYEQYF.

This chain links TRBV5-5 with TRBJ2-2; no clear D gene. The CDR3 sequence is 15 residues long. CDR1 and CDR2 from the germline V gene are SGHKS and YYEKEE (reference sequence). V lost 2 bases, J lost 3 bases, and 11 bases lay in between. The CDR3 DNA is TGTGCCAGCAGCTTTTGGCTAGAGGACACCGGGGAGCTGTTTTTT. As protein: CASSFWLEDTGELFF.

The V gene is TRBV7-3, the J gene TRBJ2-1; possibly TRBD1 for D (5 bases). The CDR3 totals 12 residues. Trimming took off 3 bases at V and 8 bases at J, with 8 bases between the two ends. Germline values: CDR1 SGHTA, CDR2 FQGTGA. The CDR3 bases are TGTGCCAGCAGCTTGGAGACAGATGAGCAGTTCTTC. This translates into CASSLETDEQFF.

V usage is TRBV28 and J usage is TRBJ2-3; 9 bases align to TRBD1. The CDR3 extends over 14 amino acids. Germline V lookup: CDR1 MDHEN, CDR2 SYDVKM. V gave up 3 bases and J gave up 4 bases; unmatched junction bases: 2. The CDR3 is CASSFTGGADTQYF. DNA of the CDR3: TGTGCCAGCAGTTTTACAGGGGGCGCAGATACGCAGTATTTT.

The chain employs TRBV5-4 and TRBJ2-1, with TRBD1 matching 8 bases. The CDR3 sequence is 15 residues long. Trimming removed 4 bases from V and 6 bases from J; junction bases left unmatched: 9. Germline CDR1 is SGHNT and CDR2 is YYREEE (reference sequence). CDR3: CASSLDRGRINEQFF. In DNA, the CDR3 is TGTGCCAGCAGCCTAGACAGGGGAAGGATCAATGAGCAGTTCTTC.

The gene calls are TRBV3-1 (or the pseudogene TRBV3-2) and TRBJ1-3; D remains unclear. V was trimmed by 5 bases and J by 2 bases, leaving 10 bases between them. Germline assignment: CDR1 LGHDT and CDR2 YNNKEL (reference sequence). CDR3 length equals 14 residues. CDR3 nucleotide sequence: TGTGCCAGCAGCTCCCCGGAGGCTGGAAACACCATATATTTT. Its translation is CASSSPEAGNTIYF.

The chain combines TRBV5-6 with TRBJ2-7; D not certain. Germline assignment: CDR1 SGHDT and CDR2 YYEEEE. The CDR3 loop spans 14 amino acids. Trimming pared 0 bases from V and 2 bases from J, leaving 9 bases between. The CDR3 reads CASSLARYTYEQYF. The CDR3 coding sequence is TGTGCCAGCAGCTTGGCTAGGTACACCTACGAGCAGTACTTC.

The chain couples TRBV6-5 to TRBJ1-5; no definite D call. V was cut by 5 bases and J by 4 bases, with 9 bases left in between. Germline V CDR1 and CDR2: MNHEY, SVGAGI. The CDR3 runs to 13 residues. The CDR3 sequence is CASSPRRNQPQHF. CDR3 in DNA: TGTGCCAGCAGTCCCCGCAGAAATCAGCCCCAGCATTTT.

This chain connects TRBV9 to TRBJ2-7, with 12 bases matching TRBD1. CDR1 and CDR2 (germline): SGDLS, YYNGEE. The CDR3 runs to 15 residues. V was clipped by 1 base and J by 5 bases; unmatched bases: 4. The CDR3 coding sequence is TGTGCCAGCAGCGTATCTGGGACAGGGGGCGACGAGCAGTACTTC. Translating it yields CASSVSGTGGDEQYF. Together with reference TRBV9 and TRBJ2-7, the CDR3 gives the full variable domain: DSGVTQTPKHLITATGQRVTLRCSPRSGDLSVYWYQQSLDQGLQFLIQYYNGEERAKGNILERFSAQQFPDLHSELNLSSLELGDSALYFCASSVSGTGGDEQYFGPGTRLTVT.

The chain is built from TRBV7-9 and TRBJ1-5; D is perhaps TRBD1 (5 bases). The CDR3 length is 14 residues. The germline gives CDR1 SEHNR, CDR2 FQNEAQ (reference sequence). With 1 base removed from V and 1 base from J, the gap between germline ends came to 5 bases. CDR3 loop: CASSLEGSNQPQHF. CDR3 nucleotide sequence: TGTGCCAGCAGCTTAGAGGGGAGCAATCAGCCCCAGCATTTT.

The chain carries TRBV4-3 and TRBJ2-2, with TRBD2 identical over 8 bases. Per germline, CDR1 LGHNA and CDR2 YSLEER. The CDR3 runs 17 residues. V shed 1 base, J shed 0 bases, and the junction held 4 bases outside the gene matches. The CDR3 sequence: CASSQVGAGANTGELFF. CDR3 bases: TGCGCCAGCAGCCAAGTGGGAGCGGGAGCGAACACCGGGGAGCTGTTTTTT.

Of note for this clone: Other nucleotide sequences from this sample produce the same CDR3. This chain joins TRBV6-5 and TRBJ1-1; no firm D call. CDR3 length: 13 residues. Trimming removed 0 bases at V and 5 bases at J, with 7 bases between. The germline V gene has CDR1 MNHEY and CDR2 SVGAGI. This CDR3 reads CASSYSGRTEAFF. CDR3 DNA: TGTGCCAGCAGTTACTCGGGGAGAACTGAAGCTTTCTTT.

The rearrangement joins TRBV11-2 to TRBJ2-7, with TRBD2 matching over 7 bases. Germline V gene sequence: CDR1 SGHAT, CDR2 FQNNGV. V shed 3 bases, J shed 2 bases, and the junction held 7 bases outside the gene matches. The length of the CDR3 is 15 residues. CDR3 nucleotides: TGTGCCAGCAGCTTTATATCGGGAGGTCCCTACGAGCAGTACTTC. Its translation: CASSFISGGPYEQYF.

The V and J genes are TRBV14 and TRBJ2-1, with D hard to call. The length of the CDR3 is 11 residues. The V gene lost 4 bases and the J gene lost 10 bases, with 8 bases spanning the gap. Germline CDR1 and CDR2: SGHDN and FVKESK. The CDR3 DNA follows: TGTGCCAGCAGCCCACTAAACGAGCAGTTCTTC. Residues: CASSPLNEQFF.

This clone was picked up a small number of times. This chain connects TRBV27 to TRBJ2-1, with D perhaps matching TRBD1 (5 bases). Trimming cost V 7 bases and J 4 bases, with 17 bases left between them. Germline CDR1 and CDR2: MNHEY and SMNVEV (reference sequence). This CDR3 comprises 15 residues. The CDR3 DNA reads as TGTGCCAGCACTCTCCATGGGGCAGTGTACAATGAGCAGTTCTTC. Encoded protein: CASTLHGAVYNEQFF.

On this clone: Other DNA sequences of this sample code for an identical CDR3. V and J are TRBV28 and TRBJ2-1; the match to TRBD1 covers 7 bases. J gave up 0 bases and V 1 base, and 3 bases lay outside the gene matches. Germline loops: CDR1 MDHEN, CDR2 SYDVKM. This CDR3 is built from 16 residues. CDR3 sequence (DNA): TGTGCCAGCAGTTTATCGTCAGGGGGCTCCTACAATGAGCAGTTCTTC. It yields the protein CASSLSSGGSYNEQFF.

CDR3 sequence reads: CASSPWGSSVDHYEQYF. CDR3 bases: TGTGCCAGCTCCCCCTGGGGCTCTAGCGTGGACCACTACGAGCAGTACTTC. The genes are TRBV28 and TRBJ2-7; D might be TRBD2 (6 bases). Trimming left V 8 bases short and J 3 bases short, with 26 bases between. This CDR3 spans 17 amino acids. CDR1 is MDHEN, CDR2 SYDVKM, per germline.